The clone carrying this TCR beta chain has at least ten counts. The data belong to a study of identical twins. TCRdb re-called the 5' RACE reads through MiXCR, storing one row per CDR3 protein. Of hundreds of thousands of distinct CDR3 sequences listed, roughly 7.5% were seen once; the top ten hold around 2.1%. The CDR3 totals 16 residues. Between the trimmed V and J ends, which lost 1 base and 0 bases, there was a span of 8 bases. Germline V gene lookup returns CDR1 SGHRS and CDR2 YFSETQ. The sample was also reused in another study, on yellow fever vaccine responses in identical twins.

The V and J genes are TRBV5-1 and TRBJ1-6; D call uncertain. Sequences were obtained from memory (CD45RO+) T cells sorted from blood. The sequence derives from a woman aged 18-30 years in good health. DNA of the CDR3: TGCGCCAGCAGCTTGTTCAGGAGCTCCTATAATTCACCCCTCCACTTT. Residues: CASSLFRSSYNSPLHF.